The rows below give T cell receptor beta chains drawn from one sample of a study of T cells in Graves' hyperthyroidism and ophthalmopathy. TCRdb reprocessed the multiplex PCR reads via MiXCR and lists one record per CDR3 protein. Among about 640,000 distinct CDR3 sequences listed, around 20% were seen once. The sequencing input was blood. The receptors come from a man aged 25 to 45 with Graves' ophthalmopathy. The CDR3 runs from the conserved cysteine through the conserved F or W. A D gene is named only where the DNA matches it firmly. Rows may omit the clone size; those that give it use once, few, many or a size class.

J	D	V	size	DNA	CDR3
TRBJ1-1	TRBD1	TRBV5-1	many	TGCGCCAGCAGCTGGGGACAGGGGGCTACTGAAGCTTTCTTT	CASSWGQGATEAFF
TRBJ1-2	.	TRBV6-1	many	TGTGCCAGCAGTGATACCCTAGCTGGCTACACCTTC	CASSDTLAGYTF
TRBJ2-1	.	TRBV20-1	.	TGCAGTGCTAGTAGAGGGCCCTCCTACAATGAGCAGTTCTTC	CSASRGPSYNEQFF
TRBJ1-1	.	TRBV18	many	TGTGCCAGCTCACCACTGAATCGAGGGCAGAACACTGAAGCTTTCTTT	CASSPLNRGQNTEAFF
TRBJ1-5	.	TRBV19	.	TGTGCCAGCCGGGACTCTGGTCAGCCCCAGCATTTT	CASRDSGQPQHF
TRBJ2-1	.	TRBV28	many	TGTGCCAGCAGCGACCCCGGAGGGCCGTTTTACAATGAGCAGTTCTTC	CASSDPGGPFYNEQFF
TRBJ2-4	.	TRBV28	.	TGTGCCAGCAGTTTAGTGGGGGGAGGAAACATTCAGTACTTC	CASSLVGGGNIQYF
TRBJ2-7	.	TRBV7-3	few	TGTGCCAGCAGCCTCTCCGGGACTTACTCAGGGGAGCAGTACTTC	CASSLSGTYSGEQYF
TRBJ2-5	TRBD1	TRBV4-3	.	TGCGCCAGCAGCCAAGACCTAGCCAGGGGGAAAGAGACCCAGTACTTC	CASSQDLARGKETQYF
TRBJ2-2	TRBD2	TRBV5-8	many	TGTGCCAGCAGCTCCTGGTCGGGAGGAAACACCGGGGAGCTGTTTTTT	CASSSWSGGNTGELFF
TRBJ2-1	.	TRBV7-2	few	TGTGCCAGCAGCTTTTCTACTACCCCTTACAATGAGCAGTTCTTC	CASSFSTTPYNEQFF
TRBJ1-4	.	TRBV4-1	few	TGCGCCAGCAGCCAAGGGAGGATAGGGCGAGCGACTAATGAAAAACTGTTTTTT	CASSQGRIGRATNEKLFF
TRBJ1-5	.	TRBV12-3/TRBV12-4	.	TGTGCCAGCAGTTTGGGGGGGGCAAGTAGTCAGCCCCAGCATTTT	CASSLGGASSQPQHF
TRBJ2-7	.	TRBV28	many	TGTGCCAGCAGACTTACTGATTCCGGCTACGAGCAGTACTTC	CASRLTDSGYEQYF
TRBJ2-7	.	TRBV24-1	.	TGTGCCACCAGTGATGGTAACTACGAGCAGTACTTC	CATSDGNYEQYF
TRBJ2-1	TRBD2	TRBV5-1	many	TGCGCCAGCAGCTCGGGACTAGCGGGAGGCCCTTACAATGAGCAGTTCTTC	CASSSGLAGGPYNEQFF
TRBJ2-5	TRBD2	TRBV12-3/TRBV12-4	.	TGTGCCAGCATCCCCAGGGGGCTAGCGGGAGGTGGAGAGACCCAGTACTTC	CASIPRGLAGGGETQYF
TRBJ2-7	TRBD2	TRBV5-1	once	TGCGCCAGCAGACCGACGAGCGGGAGGACCTACGAGCAGTACTTC	CASRPTSGRTYEQYF
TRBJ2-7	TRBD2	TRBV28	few	TGTGCCACCGGGGGGGTCCTGAAGCAGTACTTC	CATGGVLKQYF
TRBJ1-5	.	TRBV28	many	TGTGCCAGCAGTTTCCCCAGGACACGCTCGAACAGGGATAGCAATCAGCCCCAGCATTTT	CASSFPRTRSNRDSNQPQHF
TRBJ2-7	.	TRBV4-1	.	TGCGCCAGCAGCCAAGTGGCAGGGGCTACCTACGAGCAGTACTTC	CASSQVAGATYEQYF
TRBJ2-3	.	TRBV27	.	TGTGCCAGCAGCCTACTAGCCCAATACCGAGATACGCAGTATTTT	CASSLLAQYRDTQYF
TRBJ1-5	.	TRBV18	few	TGTGCCAGCTCACCAGAACACATCGTTAATCAGCCCCAGCATTTT	CASSPEHIVNQPQHF
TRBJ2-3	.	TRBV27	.	TGTGCCAGCAGTCTCCTTGGGGCTAGCACAGATACGCAGTATTTT	CASSLLGASTDTQYF
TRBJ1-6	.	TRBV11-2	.	TGTACCAGCAGCCCCGAAGGCTATAATTCACCCCTCCACTTT	CTSSPEGYNSPLHF
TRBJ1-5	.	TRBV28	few	TGTGCCAGCAGTTACCTATGGAGCAATCAGCCCCAGCATTTT	CASSYLWSNQPQHF
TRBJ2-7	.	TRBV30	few	TGTGCCTGGAGTCCCCCTATCTACAGGGAGAGGGAGCAGTACTTC	CAWSPPIYREREQYF
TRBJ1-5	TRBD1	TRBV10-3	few	TGTGCCATCAGTGAACAGGGGGCAGGCCAGCCCCAGCATTTT	CAISEQGAGQPQHF
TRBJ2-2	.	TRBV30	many	TGTGCCTGGAGTGTTGACAGTCGGACCGGGGAGCTGTTTTTT	CAWSVDSRTGELFF
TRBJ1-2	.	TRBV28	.	TGTGCCAGCAGTTTAATGGGATTTGTTGGCTACACCTTC	CASSLMGFVGYTF
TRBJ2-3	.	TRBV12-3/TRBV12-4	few	TGTGCCAGCAGTTTTCGGCTCACCGCACCAGATACGCAGTATTTT	CASSFRLTAPDTQYF
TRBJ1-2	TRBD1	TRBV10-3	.	TGTGCCATCAGTGGCCCCGGGACAGGGGTCTATGGCTACACCTTC	CAISGPGTGVYGYTF
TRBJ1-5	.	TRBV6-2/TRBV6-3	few	TGTGCCAGCAGTTACCCCGGGCAGATCAATCAGCCCCAGCATTTT	CASSYPGQINQPQHF
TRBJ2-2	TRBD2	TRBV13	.	TGTGCCAGCAGCGGAGCGGGAGTGTCCACCGGGGAGCTGTTTTTT	CASSGAGVSTGELFF
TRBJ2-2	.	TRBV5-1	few	TGCGCCAGCAGCTTGCGTTCGCGGCTACCCATCGGGGAGCTGTTTTTT	CASSLRSRLPIGELFF
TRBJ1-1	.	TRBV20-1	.	TGCAGTGCTAGAGATCGAAGGGGAATGAACACTGAAGCTTTCTTT	CSARDRRGMNTEAFF